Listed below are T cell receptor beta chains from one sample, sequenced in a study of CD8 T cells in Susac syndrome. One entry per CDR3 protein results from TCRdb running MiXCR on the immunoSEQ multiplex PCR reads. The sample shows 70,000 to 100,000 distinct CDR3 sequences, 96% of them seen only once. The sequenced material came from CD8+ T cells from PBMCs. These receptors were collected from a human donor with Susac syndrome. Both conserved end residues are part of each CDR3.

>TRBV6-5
CASSRYSGGGQPQHF
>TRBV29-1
CSTFSGREETQYF
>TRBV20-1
CSAVLGLSNQPQHF
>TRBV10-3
CAISENGGETQYF
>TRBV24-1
CATSEGRSGTDTQYF
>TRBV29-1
CSVRGGGTHSYEQYF
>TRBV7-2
CASSFGSGNTIYF
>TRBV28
CASSPRRDIAHEQFF
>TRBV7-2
CASSPWTSGNEQFF
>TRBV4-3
CASSQDLGQSYEQYF
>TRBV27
CASSLSRTAQGYTF
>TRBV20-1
CSASGRGQGSYGYTF
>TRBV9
CASSVGIGDRTEQYF
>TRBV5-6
CASIWGPSGVDEQFF
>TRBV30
CAWSVGVSGNTIYF
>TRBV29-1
CSVRDNYGYTF
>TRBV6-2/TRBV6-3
CASGDQPQHF
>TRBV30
CAWRFPGNTIYF
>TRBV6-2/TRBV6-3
CASSPGRNTGELFF
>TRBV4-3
CASSQGTGGRLSSYNEQFF
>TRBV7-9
CASTPEGLMGEQFF
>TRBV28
CATYPAGTSNYGYTF
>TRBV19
CASGPGYEQFF
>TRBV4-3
CASSQGQGGTQYF
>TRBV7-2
CASSLAPGAVETQYF
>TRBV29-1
CSVEFTDGPGTEAFF
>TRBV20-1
CSARDQLAGRETQYF
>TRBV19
CASSASGGSYEQYF
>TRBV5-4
CASSATTGYTGELFF
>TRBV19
CASSVGQGIGYEQYF
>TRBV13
CASSSSWTGGNSPLHF
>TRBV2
CASRGLAGDNEQFF
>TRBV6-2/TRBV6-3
CASSYAAGDQQYTEAFF
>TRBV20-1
CSARQLAGRKTQYF
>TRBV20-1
CSPKGSLTYEQYF
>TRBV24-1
CATSERGGGGEQFF
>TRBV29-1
CSVWGTGNIYGYTF
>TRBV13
CASSFGSGEAFF
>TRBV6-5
CASSYVPGPKRRQPQHF
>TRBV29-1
CSAPPEERGTYNEQFF
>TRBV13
CASTTTGHLETQYF
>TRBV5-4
CASYRDNVYGYTF
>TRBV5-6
CASSSMTGQETQYF
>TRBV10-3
CAISTGSPEAFF
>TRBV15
CATSRTYRGSETQYF
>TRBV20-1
CSARDNQGNQPQHF
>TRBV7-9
CASSPQRGGTETQYF
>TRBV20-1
CSARPPDNEQFF
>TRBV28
CASSWGVNTEAFF
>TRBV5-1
CASSEGLAGRVNEQYF